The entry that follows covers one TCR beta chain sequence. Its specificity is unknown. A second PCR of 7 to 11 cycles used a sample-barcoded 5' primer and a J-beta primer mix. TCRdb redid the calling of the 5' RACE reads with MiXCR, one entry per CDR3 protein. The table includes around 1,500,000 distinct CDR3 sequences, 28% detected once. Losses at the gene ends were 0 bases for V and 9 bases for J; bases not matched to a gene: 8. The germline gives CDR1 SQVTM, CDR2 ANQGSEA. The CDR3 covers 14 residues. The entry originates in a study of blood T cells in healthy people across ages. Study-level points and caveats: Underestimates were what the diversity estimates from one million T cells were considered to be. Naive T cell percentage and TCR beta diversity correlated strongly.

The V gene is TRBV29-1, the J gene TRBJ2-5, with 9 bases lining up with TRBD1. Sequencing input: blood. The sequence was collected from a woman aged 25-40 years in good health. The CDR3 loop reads CSVEETGGTGAQYF. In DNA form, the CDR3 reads TGCAGCGTTGAAGAGACAGGGGGGACCGGCGCCCAGTACTTC. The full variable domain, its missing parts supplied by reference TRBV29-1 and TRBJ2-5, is SAVISQKPSRDICQRGTSLTIQCQVDSQVTMMFWYRQQPGQSLTLIATANQGSEATYESGFVIDKFPISRPNLTFSTLTVSNMSPEDSSIYLCSVEETGGTGAQYFGPGTRLLVL.